This entry lists 20 T cell receptor beta chains sequenced from one sample in a study of relationships among human T cell subsets. Anti-CD45RA microbeads isolated naive and transitional T cells from pooled CD4+ and CD8+ cells. From mRNA, alpha and beta CDR3 regions were amplified using semiquantitative ARM-PCR. In ARM-PCR, communal superprimers followed tagged nested gene-specific primers for exponential amplification. TCRdb recomputed calls from the multiplex PCR reads with MiXCR, one row per CDR3 protein. The table lists 6,700 or so distinct CDR3 sequences, about two thirds of them singletons. Sequencing used naive and transitional (CD45RA+) T cells sorted from blood. The receptors were gathered from a man aged 40-49 years in good health.

This clonotype was seen only once. The chain recombines TRBV11-2 with TRBJ2-7; TRBD1 or TRBD2 may be the D gene (5 bases each). This CDR3 has 17 amino acids. Germline values: CDR1 SGHAT, CDR2 FQNNGV. V lost 1 base to trimming and J lost 2 bases, with 18 bases between them. The CDR3 coding sequence is TGTGCCAGCAGCTTAGGAGCCGGGACGCGCGCCGCCTACGAGCAGTACTTC. This sequence encodes CASSLGAGTRAAYEQYF.

V is TRBV5-1 and J is TRBJ2-3; 8 bases fit TRBD2. The CDR3 loop spans 15 amino acids. The germline gives CDR1 SGHRS, CDR2 YFSETQ. The ends lost 3 bases at V and 3 bases at J; junction bases unmatched: 6. CDR3 residues: CASSSTERGTDTQYF. CDR3 nucleotides: TGCGCCAGCAGCTCCACAGAGCGGGGGACAGATACGCAGTATTTT.

CDR3 amino acids: CASSLGSGGHQPQHF. CDR3 sequence (DNA): TGTGCCAGCAGCTTGGGTTCGGGGGGCCATCAGCCCCAGCATTTT. V usage is TRBV5-5 and J usage is TRBJ1-5; TRBD1 is a possible D gene (6 bases). V lost 0 bases to trimming and J lost 5 bases, with 12 bases between them. Looked up from germline, CDR1 is SGHKS and CDR2 is YYEKEE (reference sequence). The CDR3 is 15 amino acids.

This clonotype was detected once. This sequence joins TRBV28 and TRBJ2-7; TRBD1 is a possible D gene (6 bases). The CDR3 is made up of 18 amino acids. Trimming stripped 8 bases from V and 4 bases from J, with 30 bases between. Germline V gene lookup returns CDR1 MDHEN and CDR2 SYDVKM. The CDR3 region has the DNA TGTGCCAGCTCTTTCCGGGACAACCCCAACGAGCCGAATTACGAGCAGTACTTC. It specifies CASSFRDNPNEPNYEQYF.

V and J are TRBV14 and TRBJ1-6; D is unclear. Looked up from germline, CDR1 is SGHDN and CDR2 is FVKESK. V lost 1 base and J lost 10, with 11 bases in between. The CDR3 length is 14 residues. CDR3 nucleotides: TGTGCCAGCAGCCAAGGTCGGTTCGGCTCACCCCTCCACTTT. This codes for CASSQGRFGSPLHF.

This chain joins TRBV20-1 and TRBJ2-7; no clear D gene. The germline V and J ends were trimmed by 5 bases and 0 bases, with 14 bases remaining between them. In germline, CDR1 is DFQATT, CDR2 SNEGSKA (reference sequence). The CDR3 runs 14 residues. CDR3 in amino acids: CSAPNADISYEQYF. DNA for the CDR3: TGCAGTGCTCCAAATGCCGATATCTCCTACGAGCAGTACTTC.

The V and J genes are TRBV27 and TRBJ2-5; the D gene is possibly TRBD1 (6 bases). The CDR3 extends over 13 amino acids. Trimming pared 5 bases from V and 1 base from J, leaving 8 bases between. In germline, CDR1 is MNHEY, CDR2 SMNVEV (reference sequence). The DNA for the CDR3 is TGTGCCAGCAGTCCGGACAGCCAAGAGACCCAGTACTTC. Its protein product is CASSPDSQETQYF.

The V gene is TRBV14, the J gene TRBJ1-1, with D hard to call. V dropped 4 bases and J dropped 0 bases, with 6 bases sitting between them. Germline CDR1 reads SGHDN; CDR2 reads FVKESK. The CDR3 has 13 residues. The CDR3 here is CASSLRLNTEAFF. Written as DNA, the CDR3 is TGTGCCAGCAGCCTGAGGTTGAACACTGAAGCTTTCTTT.

The J gene is TRBJ2-7, the V gene TRBV28; D is possibly TRBD2 (6 bases). V was trimmed by 6 bases and J by 7 bases, leaving 16 bases between them. Germline-derived CDR1 and CDR2 are MDHEN and SYDVKM. The CDR3 is 13 amino acids. This CDR3 is CASRGTPYIEQYF. The CDR3 DNA is TGTGCCAGCAGAGGGACTCCCTATATTGAGCAGTACTTC. Drawing the rest from reference TRBV28 and TRBJ2-7, the complete variable domain is DVKVTQSSRYLVKRTGEKVFLECVQDMDHENMFWYRQDPGLGLRLIYFSYDVKMKEKGDIPEGYSVSREKKERFSLILESASTNQTSMYLCASRGTPYIEQYFGPGTRLTVT.

This clonotype was picked up a small number of times. V is TRBV3-1 and J is TRBJ2-5; D call uncertain. Germline CDR1 and CDR2: LGHDT and YNNKEL (reference sequence). This CDR3 spans 14 amino acids. The V and J ends lost 4 bases and 5 bases respectively, with 14 bases between them. The CDR3 loop reads CASSPSQMGETQYF. CDR3 sequence (DNA): TGTGCCAGCAGCCCGTCCCAGATGGGGGAGACCCAGTACTTC.

The V and J genes are TRBV12-3 or TRBV12-4 and TRBJ2-5; 7 bases map to TRBD1. Trimming removed 6 bases from V and 1 base from J; junction bases left unmatched: 5. The CDR3 is made up of 14 amino acids. CDR3 in amino acids: CASSPRDSQETQYF. The CDR3, as DNA: TGTGCCAGCAGCCCCCGGGACAGCCAAGAGACCCAGTACTTC.

This chain uses TRBV29-1 with TRBJ2-1, with 9 positions matching TRBD1. Germline-derived CDR1 and CDR2 are SQVTM and ANQGSEA. CDR3 length: 16 residues. The trim removed 2 bases at V and 4 bases at J, leaving 9 bases unmatched. CDR3 region: CSVERGTGFLYNEQFF. CDR3 coding DNA: TGCAGCGTTGAACGGGGGACAGGGTTCCTTTACAATGAGCAGTTCTTC.

The chain couples TRBV28 to TRBJ1-2, with D uncertain. V was shortened by 7 bases and J by 4 bases, with 16 bases between the two germline ends. Germline lookup yields CDR1 MDHEN and CDR2 SYDVKM. The CDR3 runs 14 residues. CDR3 nucleotide sequence: TGTGCCAGCACCGAAGGAAGACACCCCTATGGCTACACCTTC. This codes for CASTEGRHPYGYTF.

The chain uses TRBV7-9 and TRBJ2-5; TRBD1 agrees at 10 bases. The CDR3 length is 16 residues. Germline-derived CDR1 and CDR2 are SEHNR and FQNEAQ (reference sequence). With 7 bases clipped from V and 1 base from J, the junction kept 9 bases outside the gene matches. The CDR3 is CASTHIRTGGQETQYF. CDR3 nucleotide sequence: TGTGCCAGCACCCACATACGGACAGGGGGCCAAGAGACCCAGTACTTC.

This clonotype was observed once. The gene calls are TRBV7-9 and TRBJ2-1, with a tentative D call TRBD2 (5 bases). The germline CDR1 and CDR2 sequences are SEHNR and FQNEAQ (reference sequence). The CDR3 length is 16 residues. V lost 2 bases and J lost 10, with 21 bases in between. CDR3 in amino acids: CASSLFELGYSAEQFF. The DNA for the CDR3 is TGTGCCAGCAGCTTATTTGAGCTAGGCTATAGCGCCGAGCAGTTCTTC.

A single count supports this clonotype. The chain carries TRBV28 and TRBJ1-1; D is possibly TRBD1 (6 bases). The germline V and J ends were trimmed by 6 bases and 0 bases, with 20 bases remaining between them. Germline CDR1 MDHEN, CDR2 SYDVKM. This CDR3 comprises 17 residues. CDR3 DNA sequence: TGTGCCAGCAGCATACCGGGACAAATTTTCATGAACACTGAAGCTTTCTTT. It codes for CASSIPGQIFMNTEAFF.

This clonotype is deemed medium-sized. The chain combines TRBV28 with TRBJ2-7; D is ambiguous. Germline CDR1 MDHEN, CDR2 SYDVKM. CDR3 size: 12 residues. The germline V and J ends were trimmed by 4 bases and 6 bases, with 10 bases remaining between them. The CDR3 protein is CASSSLSAEQYF. The DNA for the CDR3 is TGTGCCAGCAGTTCACTTTCGGCCGAGCAGTACTTC.

The chain combines TRBV30 with TRBJ1-1, with D unclear. The CDR3 has 12 residues. With 5 bases removed from V and 4 bases from J, the gap between germline ends came to 11 bases. Per the germline V gene, CDR1 is GTSNPN and CDR2 is SVGIG (reference sequence). The CDR3 is CAWGEWGTEAFF. For the CDR3, the DNA is TGTGCCTGGGGAGAGTGGGGCACTGAAGCTTTCTTT. Filled out from reference TRBV30 and TRBJ1-1, the complete variable domain reads SQTIHQWPATLVQPVGSPLSLECTVEGTSNPNLYWYRQAAGRGLQLLFYSVGIGQISSEVPQNLSASRPQDRQFILSSKKLLLSDSGFYLCAWGEWGTEAFFGQGTRLTVV.

The chain carries TRBV5-1 and TRBJ2-1; 10 positions agree with TRBD2. The J segment lost 7 bases and the V segment lost 1 base, leaving 8 bases of the junction unmatched. CDR1 and CDR2 (germline): SGHRS, YFSETQ. The CDR3 loop spans 16 amino acids. The CDR3 region has the DNA TGCGCCAGCAGCTTGTCGCTAGCGGGAGTGAGGAATGAGCAGTTCTTC. Its translation is CASSLSLAGVRNEQFF.

V gene TRBV20-1 combines with J gene TRBJ2-3; TRBD2 matches at 9 bases. The germline V gene encodes CDR1 DFQATT and CDR2 SNEGSKA (reference sequence). With 5 bases clipped from V and 7 bases from J, the junction kept 13 bases outside the gene matches. This CDR3 has 15 residues. The CDR3 sequence: CSASQGAGGPNTQYF. Written as DNA, the CDR3 is TGCAGTGCTTCGCAGGGAGCGGGGGGCCCAAATACGCAGTATTTT.